The 17 T cell receptor beta chains in this list originate from one sample, sequenced in a study of tumor-infiltrating lymphocytes in oesophageal squamous cell carcinoma. TCRdb processed the PCR reads anew with MiXCR; each CDR3 protein has one entry. The sample has roughly 17,000 distinct CDR3 sequences; 50% are singletons. The material sequenced was esophageal tumor tissue. These receptors were taken from a male donor with esophageal squamous cell carcinoma.

In this sample, this clonotype is medium-sized. This chain joins TRBV28 and TRBJ2-1; 11 bases agree with TRBD2. The germline V gene has CDR1 MDHEN and CDR2 SYDVKM. This CDR3 has 13 residues. The junction had 2 bases not matched to a gene; V was cut back by 4 bases and J by 9 bases. The CDR3 protein is CASSWGTSGEQFF. CDR3 nucleotide sequence: TGTGCCAGCAGTTGGGGGACTAGCGGTGAGCAGTTCTTC.

The sample holds many counts of this clonotype. The chain uses TRBV12-3 or TRBV12-4 and TRBJ2-2; the match to TRBD2 covers 11 bases. V gave up 0 bases and J gave up 5 bases; unmatched junction bases: 8. CDR3 size: 18 residues. The CDR3 region has the DNA TGTGCCAGCAGTTTAGCGCTAGTAGCGGGAGGGATAACCGGGGAGCTGTTTTTT. It codes for CASSLALVAGGITGELFF.

The sample holds many counts of this clonotype. A clone one base away is much larger, so this may be a read error. This chain connects TRBV11-2 to TRBJ2-5, with unresolved D. CDR3 size: 18 residues. V lost 0 bases to trimming and J lost 11 bases, with 28 bases between them. Per germline, CDR1 SGHAT and CDR2 FQNNGV. The CDR3 protein is CASSLDPEGEGSYNEQYF. The CDR3 bases are TGTGCCAGCAGCTTAGATCCAGAAGGAGAAGGTTCCTACAATGAGCAGTACTTC.

This clonotype was detected many times. DNA of the CDR3: TGTGCCAGCAGGGCCCGGCAGGGATCAACTGAAGCTTTCTTT. Translating it yields CASRARQGSTEAFF. V gene TRBV6-1 combines with J gene TRBJ1-1; a weak D match, TRBD1 (5 bases). The CDR3 is made up of 14 amino acids. V was cut by 6 bases and J by 5 bases, with 16 bases left in between. The V gene's germline CDR1 is MNHNS and CDR2 SASEGT.

As concerns this clonotype: The CDR3 carries no conserved terminal phenylalanine or tryptophan, so it likely arises from a read error. It is unclear where the CDR3 begins or ends on the DNA, so no DNA is shown, and the CDR3 is as TCRdb lists it. The rearrangement links TRBV7-8 to TRBJ2-7. The CDR3 is 17 residues long, ends included. The germline V gene encodes CDR1 SGHVS and CDR2 FQNEAQ. CDR3 sequence: CASSDEGRFVRGYTFGS.

A few counts support this clonotype. The rearrangement joins TRBV7-3 to TRBJ2-3; 10 nucleotides line up with TRBD2. The length of the CDR3 is 16 residues. Germline CDR1 reads SGHTA; CDR2 reads FQGTGA. This CDR3 reads CVTRRASGRRTDTQYF. CDR3 DNA sequence: TGTGTTACGCGACGGGCTAGCGGGAGACGTACAGATACGCAGTATTTT.

Points on this clonotype: This could be a read error, since a much larger clone is one nucleotide away. This rearrangement joins TRBV27 to TRBJ2-4; D may be TRBD1 (5 bases). The better agreement between TRBJ2-1 and the DNA end casts doubt on the J call. The length of the CDR3 is 14 residues. Germline V gene data show CDR1 as MNHEY and CDR2 as SMNVEV (reference sequence). The DNA for the CDR3 is TGTGCCAGCAGCCTGCCTGGGGCAGCCTGCGAGCAGTTCTTC. This translates into CASSLPGAACEQFF.

Regarding this clonotype: At one end the junction does not follow the germline gene, possibly because of a read error. The chain carries TRBV5-3 and TRBJ2-1, with TRBD2 identical over 9 bases. TRBV5-3 has ORF status, its function being uncertain. CDR3 length equals 17 residues. CDR3 DNA: TGTGCCAGCAGCTTGTACCCGCTAGCGGGATACTACAATGAGCAGTTCTTC. Translation gives CASSLYPLAGYYNEQFF.

V usage is TRBV6-8 and J usage is TRBJ2-3; 9 bases are shared with TRBD1. The CDR3 consists of 15 residues. J lost 2 bases, V lost 6 bases, and 6 bases had no gene match. From germline, CDR1 is MNHGY and CDR2 SAAAGT. The CDR3 loop reads CASSGGQGVTDTQYF. For the CDR3, the DNA is TGTGCCAGCAGCGGGGGACAGGGAGTCACAGATACGCAGTATTTT.

The chain joins TRBV28 to TRBJ1-2; D remains ambiguous. V was trimmed by 6 bases and J by 2 bases, leaving 7 bases between them. Germline-derived CDR1 and CDR2 are MDHEN and SYDVKM. This CDR3 has 12 residues. In DNA, the CDR3 is TGTGCCAGCAGCTACGGGAACTATGGCTACACCTTC. Its protein product is CASSYGNYGYTF.

This clonotype was seen repeatedly, ten times or more. A much larger clone lies one base from this, so it may be a read error. The chain is built from TRBV7-3 and TRBJ2-7; 10 positions match TRBD2. This CDR3 is built from 16 residues. CDR1 SGHTA and CDR2 FQGTGA come from the germline V gene. J was trimmed by 7 bases and V by 2 bases; bases with no gene match: 11. CDR3 bases: TGTGCCAGCAGCTTAGTCCTAGCGGGAGCTCGAAATGAGCAGTACTTC. It yields the protein CASSLVLAGARNEQYF.

There are many counts of this clonotype. The chain combines TRBV14 with TRBJ2-3, with D perhaps matching TRBD2 (5 bases). In germline, CDR1 is SGHDN, CDR2 FVKESK. Trimming stripped 3 bases from V and 0 bases from J, with 10 bases between. The CDR3 length is 15 residues. This CDR3 reads CASSQLTSSTDTQYF. Written as DNA, the CDR3 is TGTGCCAGCAGCCAGTTAACTAGTAGCACAGATACGCAGTATTTT.

By sample fraction, this clonotype is large. The rearrangement uses TRBV24-1 and TRBJ2-7, with D possibly being TRBD2 (5 bases). Trimming pared 4 bases from V and 3 bases from J, leaving 15 bases between. CDR3 length: 15 residues. Germline V gene sequence: CDR1 KGHDR, CDR2 SFDVKD. CDR3 protein: CATSDPGAAVYEQYF. The CDR3 DNA sequence: TGTGCCACCAGTGACCCCGGAGCGGCTGTCTACGAGCAGTACTTC.

This clonotype was recorded once. An end of the junction does not agree with germline; a read error may underlie this. The genes are TRBV5-3 and TRBJ2-1; maybe TRBD2 (5 bases). TRBV5-3 counts as an open reading frame of uncertain function. The CDR3 contains 16 residues. This CDR3 reads CASSFPTAGGYNEQFF. Written as DNA, the CDR3 is TGTGCCAGCAGCTTCCCGACCGCTGGCGGGTACAATGAGCAGTTCTTC.

This clonotype was picked up many times. The chain couples TRBV12-3 or TRBV12-4 to TRBJ1-2, with 8 bases fitting TRBD1. Losses at the gene ends were 5 bases for V and 7 bases for J; bases not matched to a gene: 6. The CDR3 has 13 residues. CDR3: CASSGDRRVGYTF. The CDR3 nucleotides read TGTGCCAGCAGTGGGGACAGGAGGGTTGGCTACACCTTC.

This clonotype was observed many times. The chain couples TRBV28 to TRBJ1-1; tentatively, D is TRBD1 (5 bases). Deletions cut 5 bases from V and 7 bases from J, with 17 bases between. Germline V gene data show CDR1 as MDHEN and CDR2 as SYDVKM. The CDR3 is 14 amino acids. The chain's CDR3 is CASSLLGGIGEAFF. The CDR3 bases are TGTGCCAGCAGTCTCCTTGGGGGGATCGGTGAAGCTTTCTTT.

In its sample, this clonotype is medium-sized. The rearrangement joins TRBV12-3 or TRBV12-4 to TRBJ2-6; D not certain. Trimming shortened V by 5 bases and J by 0 bases, and 8 bases separated the two germline ends. This CDR3 is 15 amino acids long. In DNA, the CDR3 is TGTGCCAGCAGTCTGCGGAGCTCTGGGGCCAACGTCCTGACTTTC. The encoded protein is CASSLRSSGANVLTF.